This T cell receptor beta chain was obtained from a study of CXCR3-negative and CXCR3-positive naive CD8 T cells. General study results and limits: Greater hydrophobicity was found in TRB CDR3s of CXCR3-positive naive cells than of CXCR3-negative naive cells.

Germline CDR1 MNHEY, CDR2 SMNVEV (reference sequence). The CDR3 covers 15 residues. Carrying UMI labels, the TRB cDNA libraries were prepared through 5' RACE. TCRdb reanalyzed the 5' RACE reads and collapses them to one entry per CDR3 protein, without DNA. The sample features roughly 130,000 distinct CDR3 sequences, with 0.5% to 0.6% in its top ten. Naive CD8+ T cells had a CD45RO-CCR7+CD27+CD95- phenotype. Note on this clonotype: Its specificity is unknown.

Sequencing was performed on naive CXCR3+ CD8+ T cells from blood. Stated subset: CD45RO-CCR7+CD27+CD95- naive CD8+ T cells expressing CXCR3 (TNR3+). The receptor comes from a human donor in good health. Some clones in this sample may be carry-over from other donors' samples. V and J are TRBV27 and TRBJ2-5; the D call from TCRdb, TRBD2, cannot be confirmed without DNA. The CDR3 is CASSRGRYAAETQYF.